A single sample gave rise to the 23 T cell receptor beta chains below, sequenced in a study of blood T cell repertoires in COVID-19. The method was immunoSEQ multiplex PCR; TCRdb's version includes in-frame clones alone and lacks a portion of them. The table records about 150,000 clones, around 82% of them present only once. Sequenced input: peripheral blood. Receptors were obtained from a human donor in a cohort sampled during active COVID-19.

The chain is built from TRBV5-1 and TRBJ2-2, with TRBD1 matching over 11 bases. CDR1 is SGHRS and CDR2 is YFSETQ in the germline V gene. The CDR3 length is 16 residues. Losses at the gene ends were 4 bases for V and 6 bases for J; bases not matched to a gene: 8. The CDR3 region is CASSTGTGGNAGELFF. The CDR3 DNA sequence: TGCGCCAGCAGCACCGGGACAGGGGGTAATGCCGGGGAGCTGTTTTTT. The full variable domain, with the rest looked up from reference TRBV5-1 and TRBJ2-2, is KAGVTQTPRYLIKTRGQQVTLSCSPISGHRSVSWYQQTPGQGLQFLFEYFSETQRNKGNFPGRFSGRQFSNSRSEMNVSTLELGDSALYLCASSTGTGGNAGELFFGEGSRLTVL.

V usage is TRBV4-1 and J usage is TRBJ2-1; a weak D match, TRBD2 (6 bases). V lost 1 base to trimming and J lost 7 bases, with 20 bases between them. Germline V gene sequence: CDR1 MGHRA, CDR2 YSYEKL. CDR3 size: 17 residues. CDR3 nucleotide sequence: TGCGCCAGCAGCCAAGTCTTAAACTTCGGAGGGCCTAATGAGCAGTTCTTC. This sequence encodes CASSQVLNFGGPNEQFF.

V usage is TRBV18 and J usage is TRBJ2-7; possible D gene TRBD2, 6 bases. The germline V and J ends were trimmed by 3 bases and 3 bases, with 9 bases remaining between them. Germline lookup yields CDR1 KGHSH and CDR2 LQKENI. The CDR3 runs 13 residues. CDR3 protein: CASSPGRDYEQYF. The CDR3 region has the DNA TGTGCCAGCTCACCGGGGCGGGACTACGAGCAGTACTTC.

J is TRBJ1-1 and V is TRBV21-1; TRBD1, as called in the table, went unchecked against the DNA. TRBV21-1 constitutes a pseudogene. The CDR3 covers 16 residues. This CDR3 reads CASLEVRPVGDTEAFF. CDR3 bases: TGTGCCAGCCTAGAGGTAAGGCCCGTAGGGGACACTGAAGCTTTCTTT.

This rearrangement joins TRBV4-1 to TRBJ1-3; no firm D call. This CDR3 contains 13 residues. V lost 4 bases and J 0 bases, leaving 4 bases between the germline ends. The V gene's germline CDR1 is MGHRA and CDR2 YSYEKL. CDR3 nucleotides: TGCGCCAGCAGCCTGAGCTCTGGAAACACCATATATTTT. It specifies CASSLSSGNTIYF.

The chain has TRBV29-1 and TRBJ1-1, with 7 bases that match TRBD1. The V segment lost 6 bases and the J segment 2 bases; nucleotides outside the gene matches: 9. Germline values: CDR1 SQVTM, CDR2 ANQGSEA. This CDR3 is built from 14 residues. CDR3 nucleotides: TGCAGCGTACAGTACGGGACAGCAAACACTGAAGCTTTCTTT. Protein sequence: CSVQYGTANTEAFF.

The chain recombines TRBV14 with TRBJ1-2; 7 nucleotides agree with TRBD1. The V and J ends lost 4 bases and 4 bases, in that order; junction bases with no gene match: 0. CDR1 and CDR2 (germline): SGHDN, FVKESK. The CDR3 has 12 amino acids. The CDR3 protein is CASSRDSYGYTF. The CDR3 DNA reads TGTGCCAGCAGCCGGGACAGCTATGGCTACACCTTC.

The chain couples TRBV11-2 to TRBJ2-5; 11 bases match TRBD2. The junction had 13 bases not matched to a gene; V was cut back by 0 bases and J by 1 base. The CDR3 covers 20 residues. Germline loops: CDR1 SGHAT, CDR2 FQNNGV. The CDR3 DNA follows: TGTGCCAGCAGCTTAGACGATAGCGGGAGGGGTGGGCTAGGCCAAGAGACCCAGTACTTC. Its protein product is CASSLDDSGRGGLGQETQYF.

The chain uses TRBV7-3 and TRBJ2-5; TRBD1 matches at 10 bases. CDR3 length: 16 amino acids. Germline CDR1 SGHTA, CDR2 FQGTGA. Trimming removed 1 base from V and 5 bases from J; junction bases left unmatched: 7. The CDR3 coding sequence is TGTGCCAGCAGCTTAAGCGGGACAGGGGTGGGCGAGACCCAGTACTTC. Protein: CASSLSGTGVGETQYF.

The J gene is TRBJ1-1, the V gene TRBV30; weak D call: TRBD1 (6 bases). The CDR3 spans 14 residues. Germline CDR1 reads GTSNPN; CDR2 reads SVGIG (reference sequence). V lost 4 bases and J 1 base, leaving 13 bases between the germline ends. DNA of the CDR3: TGTGCCTGGACCAAGGGACACGCGAACACTGAAGCTTTCTTT. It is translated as CAWTKGHANTEAFF. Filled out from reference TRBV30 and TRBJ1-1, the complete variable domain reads SQTIHQWPATLVQPVGSPLSLECTVEGTSNPNLYWYRQAAGRGLQLLFYSVGIGQISSEVPQNLSASRPQDRQFILSSKKLLLSDSGFYLCAWTKGHANTEAFFGQGTRLTVV.

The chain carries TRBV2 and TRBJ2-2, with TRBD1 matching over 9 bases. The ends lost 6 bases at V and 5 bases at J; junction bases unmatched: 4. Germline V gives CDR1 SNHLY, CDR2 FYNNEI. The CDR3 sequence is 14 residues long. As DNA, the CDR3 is TGTGCCAGCAGGGGACAGGGAGGGACCGGGGAGCTGTTTTTT. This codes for CASRGQGGTGELFF.

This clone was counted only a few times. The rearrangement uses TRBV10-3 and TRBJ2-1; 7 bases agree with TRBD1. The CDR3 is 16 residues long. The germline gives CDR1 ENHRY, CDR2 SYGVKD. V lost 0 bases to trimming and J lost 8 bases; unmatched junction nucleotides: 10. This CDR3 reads CAISESGTETRDEQFF. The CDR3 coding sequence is TGTGCCATCAGTGAGTCCGGGACAGAAACAAGGGATGAGCAGTTCTTC.

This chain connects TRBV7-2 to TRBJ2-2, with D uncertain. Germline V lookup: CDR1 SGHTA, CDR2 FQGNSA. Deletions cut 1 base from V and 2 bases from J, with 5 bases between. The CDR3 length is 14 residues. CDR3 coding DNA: TGTGCCAGCAGCTTAGTCTTCAACACCGGGGAGCTGTTTTTT. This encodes CASSLVFNTGELFF.

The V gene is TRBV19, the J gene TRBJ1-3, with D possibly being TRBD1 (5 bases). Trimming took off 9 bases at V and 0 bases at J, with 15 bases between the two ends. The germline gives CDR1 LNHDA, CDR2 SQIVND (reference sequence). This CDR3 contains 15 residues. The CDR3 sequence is CASHLGGNSGNTIYF. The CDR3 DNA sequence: TGTGCCAGCCACCTGGGGGGTAACTCTGGAAACACCATATATTTT.

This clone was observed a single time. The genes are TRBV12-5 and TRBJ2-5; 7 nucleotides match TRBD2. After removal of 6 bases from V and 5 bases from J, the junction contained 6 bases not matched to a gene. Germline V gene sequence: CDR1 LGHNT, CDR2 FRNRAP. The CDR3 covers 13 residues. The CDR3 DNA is TGTGCTAGTGGCACCCGTAGCGGGGAGACCCAGTACTTC. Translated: CASGTRSGETQYF.

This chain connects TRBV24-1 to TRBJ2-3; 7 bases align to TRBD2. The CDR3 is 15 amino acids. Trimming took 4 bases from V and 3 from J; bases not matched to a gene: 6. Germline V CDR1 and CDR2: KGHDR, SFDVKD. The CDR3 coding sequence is TGTGCCACCAGTGAGGGGGGGGGAGAAACAGATACGCAGTATTTT. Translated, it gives CATSEGGGETDTQYF.

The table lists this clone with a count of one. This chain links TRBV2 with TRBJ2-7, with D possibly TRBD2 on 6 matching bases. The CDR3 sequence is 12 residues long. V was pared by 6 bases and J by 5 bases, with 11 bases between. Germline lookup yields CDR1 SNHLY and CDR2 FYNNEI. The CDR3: CASRNGGNEQYV. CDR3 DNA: TGTGCCAGCAGGAATGGAGGGAACGAGCAGTACGTC.

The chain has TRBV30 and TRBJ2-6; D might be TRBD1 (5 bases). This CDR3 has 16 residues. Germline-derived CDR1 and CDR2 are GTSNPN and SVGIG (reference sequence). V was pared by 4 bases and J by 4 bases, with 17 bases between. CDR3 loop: CAWNPLTARGANVLTF. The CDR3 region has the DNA TGTGCCTGGAATCCACTGACAGCCCGGGGGGCCAACGTCCTGACTTTC.

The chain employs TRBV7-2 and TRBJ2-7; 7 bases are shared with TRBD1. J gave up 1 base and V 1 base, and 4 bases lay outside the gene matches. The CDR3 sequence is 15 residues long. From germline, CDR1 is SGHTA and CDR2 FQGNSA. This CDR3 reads CASSLGDSISYEQYF. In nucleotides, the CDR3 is TGTGCCAGCAGCTTAGGGGACAGTATTTCCTACGAGCAGTACTTC.

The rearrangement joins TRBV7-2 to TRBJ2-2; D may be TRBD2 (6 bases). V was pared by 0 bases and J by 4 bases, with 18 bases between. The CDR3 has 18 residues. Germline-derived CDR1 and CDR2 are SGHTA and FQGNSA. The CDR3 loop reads CASSLALLTSLPTGELFF. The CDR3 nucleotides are TGTGCCAGCAGCTTAGCCCTCCTGACTAGTTTGCCCACCGGGGAGCTGTTTTTT. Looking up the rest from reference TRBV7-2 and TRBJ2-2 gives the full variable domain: GAGVSQSPSNKVTEKGKDVELRCDPISGHTALYWYRQSLGQGLEFLIYFQGNSAPDKSGLPSDRFSAERTGGSVSTLTIQRTQQEDSAVYLCASSLALLTSLPTGELFFGEGSRLTVL.

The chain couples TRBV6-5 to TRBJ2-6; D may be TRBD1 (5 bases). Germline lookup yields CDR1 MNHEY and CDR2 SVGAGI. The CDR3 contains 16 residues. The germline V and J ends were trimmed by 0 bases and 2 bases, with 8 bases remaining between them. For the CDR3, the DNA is TGTGCCAGCAGTTACTCGATAGGGGCTGGGGCCAACGTCCTGACTTTC. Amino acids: CASSYSIGAGANVLTF.

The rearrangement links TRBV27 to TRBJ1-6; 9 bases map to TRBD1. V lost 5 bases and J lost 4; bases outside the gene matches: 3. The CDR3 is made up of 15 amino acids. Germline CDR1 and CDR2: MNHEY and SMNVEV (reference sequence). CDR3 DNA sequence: TGTGCCAGCAGTGACAGGGGGACATATAATTCACCCCTCCACTTT. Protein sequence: CASSDRGTYNSPLHF.

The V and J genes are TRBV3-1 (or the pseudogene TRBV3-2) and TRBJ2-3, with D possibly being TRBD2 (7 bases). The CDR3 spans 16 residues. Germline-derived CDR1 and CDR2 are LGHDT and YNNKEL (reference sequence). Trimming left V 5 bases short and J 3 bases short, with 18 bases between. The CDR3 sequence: CASSLRGGVSTDTQYF. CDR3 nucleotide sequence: TGTGCCAGCAGCTTAAGGGGGGGAGTGAGTACAGATACGCAGTATTTT.